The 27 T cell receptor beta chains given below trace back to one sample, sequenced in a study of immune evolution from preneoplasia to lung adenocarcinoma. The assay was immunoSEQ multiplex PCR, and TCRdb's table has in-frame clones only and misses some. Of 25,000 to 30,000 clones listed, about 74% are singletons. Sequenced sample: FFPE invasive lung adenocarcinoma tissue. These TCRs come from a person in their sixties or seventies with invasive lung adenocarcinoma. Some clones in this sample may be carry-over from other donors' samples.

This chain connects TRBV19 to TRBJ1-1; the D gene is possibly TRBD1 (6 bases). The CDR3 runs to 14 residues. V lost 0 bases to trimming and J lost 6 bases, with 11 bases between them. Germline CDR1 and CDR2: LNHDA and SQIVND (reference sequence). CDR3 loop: CASSIDRGKAEAFF. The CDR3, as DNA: TGTGCCAGTAGTATAGATAGGGGGAAGGCTGAAGCTTTCTTT. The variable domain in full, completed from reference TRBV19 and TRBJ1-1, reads DGGITQSPKYLFRKEGQNVTLSCEQNLNHDAMYWYRQDPGQGLRLIYYSQIVNDFQKGDIAEGYSVSREKKESFPLTVTSAQKNPTAFYLCASSIDRGKAEAFFGQGTRLTVV.

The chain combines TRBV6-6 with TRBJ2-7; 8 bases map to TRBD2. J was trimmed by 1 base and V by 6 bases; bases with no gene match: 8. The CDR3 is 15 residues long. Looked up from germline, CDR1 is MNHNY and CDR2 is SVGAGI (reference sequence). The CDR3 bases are TGTGCCAGCAGCGGGAGCGGGAGTTTGTCCTACGAGCAGTACTTC. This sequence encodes CASSGSGSLSYEQYF.

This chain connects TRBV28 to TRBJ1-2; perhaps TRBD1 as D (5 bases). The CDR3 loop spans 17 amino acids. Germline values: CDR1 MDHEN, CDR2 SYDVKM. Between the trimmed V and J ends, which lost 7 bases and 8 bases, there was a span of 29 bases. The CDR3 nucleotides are TGTGCCAGCAAAACCACCCGGGCGTTGGGGGTGAGAGGCGGCTACACCTTC. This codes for CASKTTRALGVRGGYTF.

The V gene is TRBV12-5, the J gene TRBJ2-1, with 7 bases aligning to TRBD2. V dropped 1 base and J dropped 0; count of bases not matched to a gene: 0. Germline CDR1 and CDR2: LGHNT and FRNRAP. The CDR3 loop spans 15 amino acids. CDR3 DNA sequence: TGTGCTAGTGGTTTGGGCGGGAGCTCCTACAATGAGCAGTTCTTC. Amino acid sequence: CASGLGGSSYNEQFF.

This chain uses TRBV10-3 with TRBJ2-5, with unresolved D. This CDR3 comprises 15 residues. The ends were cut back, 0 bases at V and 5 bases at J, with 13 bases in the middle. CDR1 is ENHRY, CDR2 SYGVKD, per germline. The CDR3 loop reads CAISESTPGRETQYF. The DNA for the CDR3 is TGTGCCATCAGTGAGTCGACCCCGGGCCGGGAGACCCAGTACTTC.

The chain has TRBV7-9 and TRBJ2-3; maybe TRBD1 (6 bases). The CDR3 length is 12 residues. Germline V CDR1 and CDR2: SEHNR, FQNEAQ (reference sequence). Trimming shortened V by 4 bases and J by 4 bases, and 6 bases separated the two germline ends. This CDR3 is CASSYRADTQYF. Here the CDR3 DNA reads TGTGCCAGCAGCTACAGGGCAGATACGCAGTATTTT.

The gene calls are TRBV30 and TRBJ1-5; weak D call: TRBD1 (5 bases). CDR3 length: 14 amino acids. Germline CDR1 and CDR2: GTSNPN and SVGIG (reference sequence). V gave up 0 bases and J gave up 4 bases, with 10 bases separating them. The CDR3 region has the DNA TGTGCCTGGAGTGTCGGGGGGTTTAATCAGCCCCAGCATTTT. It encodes CAWSVGGFNQPQHF.

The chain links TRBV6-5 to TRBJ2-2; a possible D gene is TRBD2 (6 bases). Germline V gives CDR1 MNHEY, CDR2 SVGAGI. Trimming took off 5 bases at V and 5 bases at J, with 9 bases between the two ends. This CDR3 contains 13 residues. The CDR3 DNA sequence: TGTGCCAGCAGTCGACTAGATACCGGGGAGCTGTTTTTT. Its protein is CASSRLDTGELFF.

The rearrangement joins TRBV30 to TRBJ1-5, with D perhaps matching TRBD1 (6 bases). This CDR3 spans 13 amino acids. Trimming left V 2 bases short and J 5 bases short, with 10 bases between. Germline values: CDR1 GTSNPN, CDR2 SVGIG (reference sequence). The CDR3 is CAWSPGVDQPQHF. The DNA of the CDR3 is TGTGCCTGGAGTCCAGGGGTTGATCAGCCCCAGCATTTT.

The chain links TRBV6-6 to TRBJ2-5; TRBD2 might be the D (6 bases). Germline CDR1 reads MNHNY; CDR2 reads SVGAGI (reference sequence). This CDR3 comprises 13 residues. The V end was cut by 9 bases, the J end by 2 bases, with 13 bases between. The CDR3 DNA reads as TGTGCCAGTCAACGGGACTTTCAAGAGACCCAGTACTTC. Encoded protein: CASQRDFQETQYF.

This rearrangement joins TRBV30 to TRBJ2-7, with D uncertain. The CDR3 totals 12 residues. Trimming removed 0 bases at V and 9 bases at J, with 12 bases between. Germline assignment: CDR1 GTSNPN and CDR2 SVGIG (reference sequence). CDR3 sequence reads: CAWSVPLERQYF. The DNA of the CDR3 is TGTGCCTGGAGTGTACCCCTGGAGAGGCAGTACTTC.

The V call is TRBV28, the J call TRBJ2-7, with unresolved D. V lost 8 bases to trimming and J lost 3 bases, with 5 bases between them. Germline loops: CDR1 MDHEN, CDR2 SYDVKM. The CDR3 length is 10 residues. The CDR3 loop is CASASYEQYF. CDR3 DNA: TGTGCCAGCGCCAGCTACGAGCAGTACTTC.

The CDR3 DNA reads as TGTGCCAGCTCACCACGGACAGGGTTCACAGATACGCAGTATTTT. Protein sequence: CASSPRTGFTDTQYF. The chain couples TRBV18 to TRBJ2-3; 8 nucleotides align to TRBD1. The trim removed 1 base at V and 2 bases at J, leaving 2 bases unmatched. The V gene's germline CDR1 is KGHSH and CDR2 LQKENI. The CDR3 is 15 amino acids.

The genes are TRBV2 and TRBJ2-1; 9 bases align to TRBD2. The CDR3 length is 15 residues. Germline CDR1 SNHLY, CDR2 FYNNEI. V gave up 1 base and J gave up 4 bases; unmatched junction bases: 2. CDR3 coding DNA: TGTGCCAGCAGTGAAGGACTAGCGGCTTACAATGAGCAGTTCTTC. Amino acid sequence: CASSEGLAAYNEQFF.

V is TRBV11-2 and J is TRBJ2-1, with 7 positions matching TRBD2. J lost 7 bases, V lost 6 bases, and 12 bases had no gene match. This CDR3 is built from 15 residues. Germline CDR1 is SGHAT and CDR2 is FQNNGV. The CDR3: CASRGGSLTGNEQFF. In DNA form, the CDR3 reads TGTGCCAGCAGGGGGGGGTCCTTGACGGGTAATGAGCAGTTCTTC.

CDR3 region: CASRKGQALYEQYF. The CDR3 DNA follows: TGTGCCAGCAGAAAGGGACAGGCCTTGTACGAGCAGTACTTC. The rearrangement uses TRBV27 and TRBJ2-7; 8 positions agree with TRBD1. The CDR3 spans 14 residues. The V gene's germline CDR1 is MNHEY and CDR2 SMNVEV (reference sequence). Losses at the gene ends were 6 bases for V and 4 bases for J; bases not matched to a gene: 8.

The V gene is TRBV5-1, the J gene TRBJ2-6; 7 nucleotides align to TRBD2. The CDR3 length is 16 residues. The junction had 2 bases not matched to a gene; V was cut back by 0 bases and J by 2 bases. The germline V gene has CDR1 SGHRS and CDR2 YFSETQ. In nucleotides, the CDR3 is TGCGCCAGCAGCTTGGAAAGCGGGGCTGGGGCCAACGTCCTGACTTTC. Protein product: CASSLESGAGANVLTF. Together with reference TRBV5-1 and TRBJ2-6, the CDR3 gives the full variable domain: KAGVTQTPRYLIKTRGQQVTLSCSPISGHRSVSWYQQTPGQGLQFLFEYFSETQRNKGNFPGRFSGRQFSNSRSEMNVSTLELGDSALYLCASSLESGAGANVLTFGAGSRLTVL.

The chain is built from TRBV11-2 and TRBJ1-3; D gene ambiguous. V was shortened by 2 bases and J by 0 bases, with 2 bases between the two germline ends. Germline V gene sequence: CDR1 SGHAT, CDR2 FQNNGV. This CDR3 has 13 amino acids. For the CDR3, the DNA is TGTGCCAGCAGCTTACACTCTGGAAACACCATATATTTT. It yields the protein CASSLHSGNTIYF.

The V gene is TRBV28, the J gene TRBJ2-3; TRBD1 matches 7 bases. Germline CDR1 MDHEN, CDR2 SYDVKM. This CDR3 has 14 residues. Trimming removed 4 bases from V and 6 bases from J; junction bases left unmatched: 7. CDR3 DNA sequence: TGTGCCAGCAGTTACCAGGGGGTAGTGGATACGCAGTATTTT. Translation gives CASSYQGVVDTQYF. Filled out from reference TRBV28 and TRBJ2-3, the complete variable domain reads DVKVTQSSRYLVKRTGEKVFLECVQDMDHENMFWYRQDPGLGLRLIYFSYDVKMKEKGDIPEGYSVSREKKERFSLILESASTNQTSMYLCASSYQGVVDTQYFGPGTRLTVL.

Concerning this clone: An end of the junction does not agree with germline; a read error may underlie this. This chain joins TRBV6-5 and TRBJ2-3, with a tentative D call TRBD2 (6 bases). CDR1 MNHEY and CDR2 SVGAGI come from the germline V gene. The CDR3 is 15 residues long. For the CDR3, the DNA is TGTGCCAGCAGCTACTTAGGCGGGAATACAGATACGCAGTATTTT. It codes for CASSYLGGNTDTQYF.

CDR3 sequence reads: CASSLFSGANVLTF. The CDR3, as DNA: TGCGCCAGCAGCTTGTTCTCTGGGGCCAACGTCCTGACTTTC. The gene calls are TRBV5-1 and TRBJ2-6; no definite D call. CDR1 and CDR2 (germline): SGHRS, YFSETQ. The CDR3 spans 14 residues. Trimming removed 1 base at V and 0 bases at J, with 2 bases between.

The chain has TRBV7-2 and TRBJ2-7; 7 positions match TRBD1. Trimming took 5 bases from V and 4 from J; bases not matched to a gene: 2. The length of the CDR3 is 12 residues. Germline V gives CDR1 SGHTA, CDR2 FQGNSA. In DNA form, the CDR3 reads TGTGCCAGCAGCCGACAGGGATACGAGCAGTACTTC. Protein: CASSRQGYEQYF.

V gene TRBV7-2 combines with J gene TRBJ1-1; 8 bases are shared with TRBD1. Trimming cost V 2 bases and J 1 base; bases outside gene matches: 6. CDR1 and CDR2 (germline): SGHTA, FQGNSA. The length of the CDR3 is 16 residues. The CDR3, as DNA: TGTGCCAGCAGCTTATTTGGGGGGACAGGGAACACTGAAGCTTTCTTT. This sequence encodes CASSLFGGTGNTEAFF.

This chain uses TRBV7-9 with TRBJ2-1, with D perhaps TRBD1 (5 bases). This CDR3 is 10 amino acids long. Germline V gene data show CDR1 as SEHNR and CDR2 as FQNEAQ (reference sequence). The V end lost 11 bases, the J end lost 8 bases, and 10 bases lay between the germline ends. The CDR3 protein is CACVGHEQFF. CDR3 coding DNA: TGTGCCTGCGTGGGGCATGAGCAGTTCTTC.

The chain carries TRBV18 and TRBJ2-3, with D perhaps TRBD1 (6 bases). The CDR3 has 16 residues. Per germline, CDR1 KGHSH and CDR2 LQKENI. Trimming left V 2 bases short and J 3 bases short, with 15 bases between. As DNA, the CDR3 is TGTGCCAGCTCACCAACCGGCGGCAGGGGTACAGATACGCAGTATTTT. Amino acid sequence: CASSPTGGRGTDTQYF.

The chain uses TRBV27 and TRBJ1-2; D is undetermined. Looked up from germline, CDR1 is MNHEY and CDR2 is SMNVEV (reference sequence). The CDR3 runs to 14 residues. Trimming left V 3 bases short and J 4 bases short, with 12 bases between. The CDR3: CASSLSGQTYGYTF. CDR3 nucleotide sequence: TGTGCCAGCAGTTTGTCCGGGCAGACCTATGGCTACACCTTC.

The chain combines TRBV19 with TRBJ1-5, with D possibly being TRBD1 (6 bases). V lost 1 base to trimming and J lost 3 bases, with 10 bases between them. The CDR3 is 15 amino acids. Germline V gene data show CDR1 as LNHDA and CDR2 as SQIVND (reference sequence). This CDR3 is CASSIGGALNQPQHF. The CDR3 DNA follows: TGTGCCAGTAGTATAGGGGGGGCCCTCAATCAGCCCCAGCATTTT.